This TCR beta chain was found in a study of blood T cells in healthy people across ages. Overall study results and limits: The fall in TCR beta diversity per million T cells was roughly linear with age. Greater diversity and more naive CD4+ cells were seen in long-lived donors than in aged donors. Considered underestimates were the diversity estimates obtained from one million T cells.

Combining a sample-barcoded 5' primer with a J-beta primer mix, a second PCR ran for roughly 7 to 12 cycles. TCRdb itself ran the 5' RACE reads through MiXCR, one entry per CDR3 protein. Among just over 1 million distinct CDR3 sequences listed, 45% were seen once. The CDR3 runs 15 residues. Germline V gives CDR1 DFQATT, CDR2 SNEGSKA (reference sequence). Trimming took 4 bases from V and 0 from J; bases not matched to a gene: 2. In regard to this clonotype: Its target is unknown.

Source material: blood. The sequence was obtained from a woman in her sixties in good health. The rearrangement links TRBV20-1 to TRBJ2-4; 11 bases fit TRBD2. The CDR3 nucleotides are TGCAGTGCTATTAGCGGGAGGGTAGCCAAAAACATTCAGTACTTC. Protein sequence: CSAISGRVAKNIQYF.